Included here is one TCR beta chain sequence, with context. Antigen specificity is unknown. Recipients received nonmyeloablative bone marrow transplants from related graft donors, with transient mixed chimerism. Thawed PBMCs were FACS-sorted into unstimulated CD4+CD25+CD127- regulatory T cells, CD4+CD25- non-regulatory cells, CD4 and CD8 cells. The record originates from a study of Tregs in tolerant kidney transplant recipients. Study findings and constraints: Biological reproducibility was not directly addressed in this study.

Some clones are missing from TCRdb's copy, which holds only in-frame ones; the method was immunoSEQ multiplex PCR. The sample gives approximately 81,000 clones, 91% of which show up once; roughly 1.6% is in the top ten. Trimming left V 0 bases short and J 6 bases short, with 14 bases between. The V gene's germline CDR1 is SGHRS and CDR2 YFSETQ. The CDR3 extends over 15 amino acids. This specimen consisted of CD4+ T cells from blood (PBMCs), obtained 24 months after the transplant. This rearrangement joins TRBV5-1 to TRBJ2-3; TRBD1 is a possible D gene (6 bases). The receptor comes from a human patient who received a combined kidney and bone marrow transplant. Certain T cells may be donor cells from the graft. The CDR3 DNA reads TGCGCCAGCAGCTTGGTCGCAGGGGTGGAGGATACGCAGTATTTT. Amino acids: CASSLVAGVEDTQYF.